This T cell receptor (beta chain) emerged from a study of cytomegalovirus exposure and HLA in healthy donors. Study results and limitations: The dataset shows that most TCR sequences were rare, while some public TCRs occurred in many donors. Altogether, about 160 TCR beta chains were recorded as cytomegalovirus-associated.

The CDR3 runs 14 residues. Trimming at V came to 1 base and at J to 7 bases, leaving 0 bases not matched to a gene. From germline, CDR1 is SEHNR and CDR2 FQNEAQ (reference sequence). A roughly 120-subject validation cohort, separate from the roughly 700-subject first cohort, supplied the donors. The data were produced by immunoSEQ multiplex PCR, yet TCRdb's version contains in-frame clones alone and is incomplete. The table records about 120,000 clones, 88% of them present only once. Notes on this clone: Its antigen is not known.

The V call is TRBV7-9, the J call TRBJ2-1, with 11 bases identical to TRBD2. This receptor was taken from a woman between 18 and 29 years old in good health and CMV-seropositive. The sample consisted of PBMCs. The CDR3 DNA follows: TGTGCCAGCAGCTTAGGGACTAGCGGGAATGAGCAGTTCTTC. This codes for CASSLGTSGNEQFF.